This T cell receptor (beta chain) appears in the sequencing data of a study of blood T cell repertoires in COVID-19. On the study more broadly: Acute and convalescent COVID-19 samples came from the United States, Italy and Spain. The cDNA or gDNA used as material had been derived from T cells, B-cell-depleted T cells, or PBMCs.

Authors' methods: Using reference gene primer amplification, nucleated cell counts were estimated. The protocol was immunoSEQ multiplex PCR, while the TCRdb copy is restricted to in-frame clones and leaves out a portion. Clone size and the V and J calls come from that table; the DNA yielded D and trimming. This sample carries about 3,700 clones, approximately 80% of them seen once, and the ten largest clones take less than 50%. This clone was observed a few times. The CDR3 consists of 13 residues. Trimming took off 1 base at V and 2 bases at J, with 5 bases between the two ends. The clonotype comes from a human donor in a cohort sampled during active COVID-19. The chain is built from TRBV12-3 or TRBV12-4 and TRBJ1-1; no clear D. The sequenced material came from peripheral blood. CDR3 DNA sequence: TGTGCCAGCAGTTTAGGGCCAAACACTGAAGCTTTCTTT. Protein sequence: CASSLGPNTEAFF.